Shown below are 12 T cell receptor beta chains from a single sample sequenced in a study of blood T cell repertoires in COVID-19. The data were produced by immunoSEQ multiplex PCR, yet TCRdb's version contains in-frame clones alone and is incomplete. The sample carries roughly 6,100 clones, around 80% recorded once. Sequencing was done on a sample of peripheral blood. The receptors come from a human donor with active COVID-19. The donor label of this sample is uncertain.

V gene TRBV5-1 combines with J gene TRBJ1-5, with unresolved D. V lost 1 base to trimming and J lost 0 bases, with 8 bases between them. CDR3 size: 15 residues. The germline CDR1 and CDR2 sequences are SGHRS and YFSETQ. CDR3: CASSLLGDSNQPQHF. Written as DNA, the CDR3 is TGCGCCAGCAGCTTGTTAGGAGATAGCAATCAGCCCCAGCATTTT.

CDR3 coding DNA: TGTGCCAGCAGTTTTTCGGTCACTGAAGCTTTCTTT. Residues: CASSFSVTEAFF. The chain recombines TRBV12-3 or TRBV12-4 with TRBJ1-1; D is unclear. The CDR3 consists of 12 residues. Trimming removed 3 bases from V and 4 bases from J, with 6 bases in between.

This clone is termed large. The chain links TRBV12-3 or TRBV12-4 to TRBJ2-1; the D gene is possibly TRBD2 (6 bases). The CDR3 covers 12 residues. The ends were cut back, 8 bases at V and 13 bases at J, with 18 bases in the middle. The CDR3 reads CASARGPTSQFF. The CDR3, as DNA: TGTGCCAGCGCGCGAGGGCCGACTAGTCAGTTCTTC.

Only a few counts were recorded for this clone. This chain links TRBV9 with TRBJ2-3; D unresolved. Germline V lookup: CDR1 SGDLS, CDR2 YYNGEE. Trimming took off 2 bases at V and 1 base at J, with 8 bases between the two ends. This CDR3 has 14 residues. The CDR3 is CASSVRPGTDTQYF. In DNA form, the CDR3 reads TGTGCCAGCAGCGTCCGTCCAGGCACAGATACGCAGTATTTT. Looking up the rest from reference TRBV9 and TRBJ2-3 gives the full variable domain: DSGVTQTPKHLITATGQRVTLRCSPRSGDLSVYWYQQSLDQGLQFLIQYYNGEERAKGNILERFSAQQFPDLHSELNLSSLELGDSALYFCASSVRPGTDTQYFGPGTRLTVL.

The chain employs TRBV11-2 and TRBJ1-5; no definite D call. CDR1 SGHAT and CDR2 FQNNGV come from the germline V gene. This CDR3 spans 15 amino acids. Deletions cut 2 bases from V and 1 base from J, with 9 bases between. The CDR3 sequence: CASSLNSRSNQPQHF. CDR3 nucleotide sequence: TGTGCCAGCAGCTTAAACAGTAGGAGCAATCAGCCCCAGCATTTT.

The gene calls are TRBV10-3 and TRBJ2-3; TRBD1 agrees at 8 bases. With V trimmed by 11 bases and J by 1 base, 14 bases remained unmatched. Germline assignment: CDR1 ENHRY and CDR2 SYGVKD. The CDR3 length is 16 residues. DNA for the CDR3: TGTGCCGCCGGACGCCGGGGACAGGCCGGCACAGATACGCAGTATTTT. As protein: CAAGRRGQAGTDTQYF.

CDR3 amino acids: CASSNTGGINSYEQYF. The CDR3 DNA is TGTGCCAGCAGCAACACAGGGGGCATAAACTCCTACGAGCAGTACTTC. The V call is TRBV5-5, the J call TRBJ2-7; TRBD1 agrees at 9 bases. After removal of 4 bases from V and 0 bases from J, the junction contained 8 bases not matched to a gene. The CDR3 is 16 residues long. Germline V gene data show CDR1 as SGHKS and CDR2 as YYEKEE (reference sequence).

The chain has TRBV9 and TRBJ2-3, with D perhaps matching TRBD2 (6 bases). CDR1 SGDLS and CDR2 YYNGEE come from the germline V gene. The CDR3 totals 18 residues. Trimming shortened V by 0 bases and J by 1 base, and 18 bases separated the two germline ends. The CDR3 sequence: CASSVGRGVGGRTDTQYF. CDR3 nucleotides: TGTGCCAGCAGCGTAGGGAGGGGAGTGGGCGGGCGCACAGATACGCAGTATTTT.

This chain links TRBV5-5 with TRBJ1-2; D not resolved. From germline, CDR1 is SGHKS and CDR2 YYEKEE (reference sequence). The CDR3 extends over 17 amino acids. V lost 0 bases and J 1 base, leaving 16 bases between the germline ends. Here the CDR3 reads CASSLAWAPLLNYGYTF. The DNA for the CDR3 is TGTGCCAGCAGCTTGGCCTGGGCTCCTTTGCTTAACTATGGCTACACCTTC.

The chain combines TRBV6-7 with TRBJ1-4, with D possibly matching TRBD1 (5 bases). TRBV6-7 is an ORF for which the function is uncertain. V was trimmed by 7 bases and J by 2 bases, leaving 23 bases between them. CDR3 length: 18 residues. CDR3 loop: CASKVWSGGALTNEKLFF. The CDR3 nucleotides read TGTGCCAGCAAGGTTTGGTCAGGAGGGGCATTGACTAATGAAAAACTGTTTTTT.

The gene calls are TRBV9 and TRBJ2-1, with TRBD2 matching 8 bases. Germline V gives CDR1 SGDLS, CDR2 YYNGEE. The CDR3 has 14 amino acids. Unmatched junction bases numbered 9, after V lost 4 bases and J lost 9 bases. As DNA, the CDR3 is TGTGCCAGCAGCCCCGGAGTAGCGGGGACTGAGCAGTTCTTC. Translated: CASSPGVAGTEQFF.

The chain has TRBV19 and TRBJ1-3, with D uncertain. Per germline, CDR1 LNHDA and CDR2 SQIVND (reference sequence). The CDR3 has 16 amino acids. Deletions cut 2 bases from V and 2 bases from J, with 13 bases between. This CDR3 reads CASSILEGTAGNTIYF. CDR3 bases: TGTGCCAGTAGTATATTAGAGGGAACGGCTGGAAACACCATATATTTT.